This entry features one T cell receptor beta chain sequence. Its antigen is unknown. No per-base quality is available; no much larger clone lies one base away. The data belong to a study of T cell changes during pregnancy in multiple sclerosis (dated by TCRdb to between 2018 and 2021). With respect to the entire study: The study looked at changes in the T cell repertoire across pregnancy in women with multiple sclerosis.

The library was prepared using the immunoSEQ multiplex PCR assay. TCRdb's version of the immuneACCESS table is confined to in-frame rearrangements and falls short of the full clone set. An unresolved V gene accounts for under half of the shortfall where checked; the remainder is of unknown origin. Here the sample has tens of thousands of clones; approximately 90% occur a single time. The top ten hold over 1% of the sample. The CDR3, from cysteine to phenylalanine, totals 15 residues. The only DNA kept is the CDR3, 45 bases in frame from the first base. V loses 0 bases at its end and J loses 8 bases; junction bases beyond the gene matches: 3. For CDR1 and CDR2, the germline V gene lists SGHRS and YFSETQ.

This material consisted of peripheral blood, taken in the third trimester of pregnancy. Recombination joined TRBV5-1 with TRBJ2-1, with TRBD2 matching 12 junction bases. This TCR derives from a female donor with multiple sclerosis, enrolled in a pregnancy study. The CDR3: CASSLEPSGRDEQFF. The nucleotides are TGCGCCAGCAGCTTGGAGCCTAGCGGGAGGGATGAGCAGTTCTTC. The CDR3, completed at both ends by the reference TRBV5-1 and TRBJ2-1 genes, gives the full variable domain KAGVTQTPRYLIKTRGQQVTLSCSPISGHRSVSWYQQTPGQGLQFLFEYFSETQRNKGNFPGRFSGRQFSNSRSEMNVSTLELGDSALYLCASSLEPSGRDEQFFGPGTRLTVL.